This entry describes one T cell receptor (beta chain). The antigen is unknown. This specimen comes from a study of a mutant IDH1 vaccine in newly diagnosed glioma. Profiling relied on immunoSEQ multiplex PCR, and the TCRdb table lists in-frame clones only, not all of them. The sample lists roughly 130,000 clones, about four fifths occurring once. Time point meaning: week 11, during vaccination. The investigators gave 300 ug of mutant IDH1 20-mer peptide in each vaccine dose, together with topical imiquimod. Trimming took 2 bases from V and 6 from J; bases not matched to a gene: 17. CDR3 length equals 18 residues. Germline CDR1 is SGHRS and CDR2 is YFSETQ.

The V and J genes are TRBV5-1 and TRBJ2-3, with 8 bases matching TRBD2. The sequence came from a man in his forties or fifties with glioma. The material sequenced was PBMCs, taken from a glioma patient whose treatment included an IDH1 peptide vaccine. This CDR3 is CASSLTPGLAGRRDTQYF. Written as DNA, the CDR3 is TGCGCCAGCAGCTTAACCCCGGGTCTAGCGGGTAGGAGGGATACGCAGTATTTT.